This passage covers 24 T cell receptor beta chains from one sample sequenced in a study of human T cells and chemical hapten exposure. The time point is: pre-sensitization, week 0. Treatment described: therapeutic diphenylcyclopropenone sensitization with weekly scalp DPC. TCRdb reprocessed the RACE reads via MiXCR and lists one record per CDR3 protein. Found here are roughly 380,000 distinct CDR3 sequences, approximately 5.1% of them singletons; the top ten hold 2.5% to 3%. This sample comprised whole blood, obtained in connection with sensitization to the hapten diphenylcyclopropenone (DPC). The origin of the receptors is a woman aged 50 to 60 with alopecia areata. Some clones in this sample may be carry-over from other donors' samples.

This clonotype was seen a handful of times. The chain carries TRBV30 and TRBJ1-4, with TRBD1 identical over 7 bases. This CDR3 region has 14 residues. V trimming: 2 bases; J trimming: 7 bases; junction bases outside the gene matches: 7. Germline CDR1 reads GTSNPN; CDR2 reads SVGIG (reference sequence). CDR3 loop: CAWSRGGSGEKLFF. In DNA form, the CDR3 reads TGTGCCTGGAGTCGAGGGGGCAGTGGTGAAAAACTGTTTTTT.

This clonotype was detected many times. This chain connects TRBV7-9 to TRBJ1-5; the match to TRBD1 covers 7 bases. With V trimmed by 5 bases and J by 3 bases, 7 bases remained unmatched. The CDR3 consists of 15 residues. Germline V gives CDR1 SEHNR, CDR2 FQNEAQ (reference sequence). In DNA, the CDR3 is TGTGCCAGCAGCAACACAGGGGCCCCCAATCAGCCCCAGCATTTT. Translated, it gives CASSNTGAPNQPQHF.

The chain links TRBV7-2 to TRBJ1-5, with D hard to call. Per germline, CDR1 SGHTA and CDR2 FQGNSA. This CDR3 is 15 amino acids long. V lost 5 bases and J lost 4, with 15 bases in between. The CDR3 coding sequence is TGTGCCAGCAGCCGACGACACCTAGGGAATCAGCCCCAGCATTTT. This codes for CASSRRHLGNQPQHF.

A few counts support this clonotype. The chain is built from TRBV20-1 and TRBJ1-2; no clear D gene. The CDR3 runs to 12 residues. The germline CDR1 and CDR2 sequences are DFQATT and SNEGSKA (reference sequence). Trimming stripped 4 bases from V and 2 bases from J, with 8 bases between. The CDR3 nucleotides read TGCAGTGCTACGACCGAAAACTATGGCTACACCTTC. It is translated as CSATTENYGYTF.

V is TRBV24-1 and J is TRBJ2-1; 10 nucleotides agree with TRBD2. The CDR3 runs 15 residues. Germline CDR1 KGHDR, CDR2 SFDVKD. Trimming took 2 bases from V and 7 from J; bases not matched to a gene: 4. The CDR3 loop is CATSDWIAGGNEQFF. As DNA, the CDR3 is TGTGCCACCAGTGATTGGATAGCGGGGGGTAATGAGCAGTTCTTC.

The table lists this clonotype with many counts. The CDR3 loop reads CASSLAGVDYGYTF. The DNA for the CDR3 is TGTGCCAGCAGCTTGGCGGGGGTTGACTATGGCTACACCTTC. The rearrangement links TRBV5-6 to TRBJ1-2, with a possible D match to TRBD1 (5 bases). Germline CDR1 and CDR2: SGHDT and YYEEEE. The CDR3 runs to 14 residues. V was shortened by 0 bases and J by 3 bases, with 9 bases between the two germline ends.

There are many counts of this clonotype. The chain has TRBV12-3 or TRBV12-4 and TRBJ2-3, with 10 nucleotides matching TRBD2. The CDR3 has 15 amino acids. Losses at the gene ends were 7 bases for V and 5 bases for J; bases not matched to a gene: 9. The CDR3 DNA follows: TGTGCCAGCACTTCTAGCGGGAGTGGGGGAGATACGCAGTATTTT. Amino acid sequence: CASTSSGSGGDTQYF.

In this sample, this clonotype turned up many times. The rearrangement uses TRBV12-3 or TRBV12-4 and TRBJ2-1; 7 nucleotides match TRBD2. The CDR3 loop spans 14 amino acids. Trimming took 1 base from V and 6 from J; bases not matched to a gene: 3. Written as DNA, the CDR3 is TGTGCCAGCAGTTTAGGGACTAGGGGCAATGAGCAGTTCTTC. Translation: CASSLGTRGNEQFF.

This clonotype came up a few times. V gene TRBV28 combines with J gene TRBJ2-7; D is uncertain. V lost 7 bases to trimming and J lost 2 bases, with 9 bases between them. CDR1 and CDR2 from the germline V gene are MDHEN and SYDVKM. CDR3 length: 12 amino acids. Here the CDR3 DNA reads TGTGCCAGCACGGTGAGCACCTACGAGCAGTACTTC. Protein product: CASTVSTYEQYF.

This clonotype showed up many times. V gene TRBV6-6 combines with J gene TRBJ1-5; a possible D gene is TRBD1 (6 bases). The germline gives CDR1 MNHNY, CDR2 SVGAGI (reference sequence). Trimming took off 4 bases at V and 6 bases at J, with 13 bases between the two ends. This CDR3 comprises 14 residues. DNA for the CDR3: TGTGCCAGCAGTTCTGGACAGTTTGCTCAGCCCCAGCATTTT. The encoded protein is CASSSGQFAQPQHF.

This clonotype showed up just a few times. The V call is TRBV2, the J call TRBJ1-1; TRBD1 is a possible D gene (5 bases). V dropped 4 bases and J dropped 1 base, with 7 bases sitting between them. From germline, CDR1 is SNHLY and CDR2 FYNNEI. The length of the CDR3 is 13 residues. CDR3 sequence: CASSGGGNTEAFF. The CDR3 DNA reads TGTGCCAGCAGTGGGGGCGGGAACACTGAAGCTTTCTTT.

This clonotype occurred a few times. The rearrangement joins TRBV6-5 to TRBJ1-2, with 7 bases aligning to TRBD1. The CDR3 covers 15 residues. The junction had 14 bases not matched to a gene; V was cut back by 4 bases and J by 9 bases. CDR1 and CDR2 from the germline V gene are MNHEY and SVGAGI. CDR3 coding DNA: TGTGCCAGCAGTTCCCAGGGGGGGGCCCTAAACAGCTACACCTTC. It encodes CASSSQGGALNSYTF.

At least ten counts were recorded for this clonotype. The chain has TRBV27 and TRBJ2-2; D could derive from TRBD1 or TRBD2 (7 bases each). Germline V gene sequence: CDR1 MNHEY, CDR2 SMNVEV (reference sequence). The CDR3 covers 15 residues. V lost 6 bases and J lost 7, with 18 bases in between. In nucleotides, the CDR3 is TGTGCCAGCAGCCCAGGGGGGAGCGGGAACGGGGAGCTGTTTTTT. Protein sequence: CASSPGGSGNGELFF.

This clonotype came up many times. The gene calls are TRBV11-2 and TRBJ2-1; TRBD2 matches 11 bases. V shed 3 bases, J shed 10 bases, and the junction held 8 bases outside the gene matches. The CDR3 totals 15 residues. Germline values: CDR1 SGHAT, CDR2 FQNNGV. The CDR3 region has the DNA TGTGCCAGCAGCTTGGAACTAGCGGGAGTAGCAGAGCAGTTCTTC. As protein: CASSLELAGVAEQFF.

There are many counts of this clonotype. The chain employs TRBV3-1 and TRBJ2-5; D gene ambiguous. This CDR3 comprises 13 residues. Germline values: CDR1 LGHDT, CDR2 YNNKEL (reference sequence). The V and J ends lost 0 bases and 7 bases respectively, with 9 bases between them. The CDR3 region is CASSQEVPGTQYF. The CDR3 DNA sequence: TGTGCCAGCAGCCAAGAGGTCCCGGGGACCCAGTACTTC.

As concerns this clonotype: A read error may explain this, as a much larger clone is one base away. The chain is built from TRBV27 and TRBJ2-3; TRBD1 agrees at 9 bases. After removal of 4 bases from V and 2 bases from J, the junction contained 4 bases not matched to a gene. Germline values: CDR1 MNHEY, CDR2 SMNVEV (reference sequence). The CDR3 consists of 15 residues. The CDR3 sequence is CASSYRTGDTDTQYF. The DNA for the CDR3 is TGTGCCAGCAGTTACAGGACAGGGGACACAGATACGCAGTATTTT.

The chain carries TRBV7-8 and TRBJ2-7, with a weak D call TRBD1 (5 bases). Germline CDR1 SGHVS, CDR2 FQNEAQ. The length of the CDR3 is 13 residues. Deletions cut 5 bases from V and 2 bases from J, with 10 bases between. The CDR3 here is CASSRTRTYEQYF. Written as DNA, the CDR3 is TGTGCCAGCAGCAGGACACGTACCTACGAGCAGTACTTC.

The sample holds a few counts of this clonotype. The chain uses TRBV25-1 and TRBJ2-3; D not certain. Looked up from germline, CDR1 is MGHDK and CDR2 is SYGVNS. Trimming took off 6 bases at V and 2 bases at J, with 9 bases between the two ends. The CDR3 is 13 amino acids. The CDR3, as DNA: TGTGCCAGCAGCTATCTTTTCACAGATACGCAGTATTTT. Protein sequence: CASSYLFTDTQYF.

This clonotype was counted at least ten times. The CDR3 bases are TGTGCCAGCAGTCACCGGGACAGGGCCAATGAGCAGTTCTTC. Protein sequence: CASSHRDRANEQFF. The chain couples TRBV27 to TRBJ2-1; 9 positions agree with TRBD1. J was trimmed by 6 bases and V by 5 bases; bases with no gene match: 5. The V gene's germline CDR1 is MNHEY and CDR2 SMNVEV (reference sequence). The CDR3 consists of 14 residues.

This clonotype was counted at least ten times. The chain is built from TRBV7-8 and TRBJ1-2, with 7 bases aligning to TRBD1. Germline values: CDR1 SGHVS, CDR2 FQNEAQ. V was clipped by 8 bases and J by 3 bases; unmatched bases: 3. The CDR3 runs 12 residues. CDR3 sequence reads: CASAGTDYGYTF. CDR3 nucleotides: TGTGCCAGCGCTGGGACAGACTATGGCTACACCTTC. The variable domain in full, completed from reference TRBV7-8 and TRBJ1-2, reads GAGVSQSPRYKVAKRGQDVALRCDPISGHVSLFWYQQALGQGPEFLTYFQNEAQLDKSGLPSDRFFAERPEGSVSTLKIQRTQQEDSAVYLCASAGTDYGYTFGSGTRLTVV.

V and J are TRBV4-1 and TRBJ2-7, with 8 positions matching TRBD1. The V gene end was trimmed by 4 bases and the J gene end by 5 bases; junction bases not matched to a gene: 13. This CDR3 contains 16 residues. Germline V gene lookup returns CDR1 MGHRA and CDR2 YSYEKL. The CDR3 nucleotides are TGCGCCAGCAGCCCCCAATACTCAGGACAGGGCGACGAGCAGTACTTC. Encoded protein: CASSPQYSGQGDEQYF.

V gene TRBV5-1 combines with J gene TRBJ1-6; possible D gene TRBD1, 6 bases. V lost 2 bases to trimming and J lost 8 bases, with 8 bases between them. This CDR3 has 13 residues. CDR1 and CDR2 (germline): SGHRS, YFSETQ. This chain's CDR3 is CASSFSGDSPLHF. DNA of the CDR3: TGCGCCAGCAGCTTTTCAGGGGATTCACCCCTCCACTTT.

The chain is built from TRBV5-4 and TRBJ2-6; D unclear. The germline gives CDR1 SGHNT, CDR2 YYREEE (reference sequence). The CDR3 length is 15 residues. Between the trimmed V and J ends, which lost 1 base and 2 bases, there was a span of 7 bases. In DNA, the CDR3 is TGTGCCAGCAGCTTGAAGACCCCTGGGGCCAACGTCCTGACTTTC. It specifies CASSLKTPGANVLTF.

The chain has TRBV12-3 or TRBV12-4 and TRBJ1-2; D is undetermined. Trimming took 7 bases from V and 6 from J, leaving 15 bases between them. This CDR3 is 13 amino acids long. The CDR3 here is CASTPQGRDGYTF. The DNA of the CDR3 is TGTGCCAGCACCCCGCAAGGGAGGGATGGCTACACCTTC.